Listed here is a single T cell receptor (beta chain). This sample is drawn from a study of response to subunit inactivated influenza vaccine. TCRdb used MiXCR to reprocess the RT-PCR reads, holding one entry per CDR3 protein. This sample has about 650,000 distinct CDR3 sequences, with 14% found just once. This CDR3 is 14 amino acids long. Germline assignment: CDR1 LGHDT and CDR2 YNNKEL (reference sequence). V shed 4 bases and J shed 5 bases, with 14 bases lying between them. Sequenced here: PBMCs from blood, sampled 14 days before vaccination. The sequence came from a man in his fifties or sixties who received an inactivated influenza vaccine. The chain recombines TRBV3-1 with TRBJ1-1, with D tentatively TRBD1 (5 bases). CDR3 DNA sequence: TGTGCCAGCAGCCTGGGGGGAGGGAAAACTGAAGCTTTCTTT. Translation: CASSLGGGKTEAFF.